This paragraph covers one T cell receptor (beta chain) sequence. The data stem from a study of blood T cell repertoires in COVID-19. V was clipped by 5 bases and J by 3 bases; unmatched bases: 11. Germline V gene sequence: CDR1 SGHTA, CDR2 FQGTGA. The CDR3 spans 16 residues. Only in-frame clones appear in the TCRdb table, and some are missing; sequencing was by immunoSEQ multiplex PCR. The sample has some 220,000 clones, roughly nine tenths seen once; the top ten hold approximately 2.8%. This chain links TRBV7-3 with TRBJ2-5; TRBD2 matches at 8 bases. Sequencing input: PBMCs or T cells enriched from blood (not recorded which). This receptor was taken from a woman between 45 and 60 years old in a cohort exposed to, infected with or recovered from COVID-19 (not recorded which). This CDR3 reads CASSPRGSGGKETQYF. The CDR3 nucleotides are TGTGCCAGCAGCCCCCGAGGGAGCGGGGGAAAAGAGACCCAGTACTTC.